The sequence of this TCR beta chain was determined in a study of shared clonotypes between healthy human individuals. Study-wide background: Each donor had three CD4 naive, three CD4 memory, two CD8 naive and one CD8 memory plate. Study-wide findings and caveats: Lower generation probabilities were found for non-shared clonotypes than for those shared by all four donors. Estimated richness values were generally larger in naive subsets than in memory subsets.

The V end lost 6 bases, the J end lost 6 bases, and 11 bases lay between the germline ends. CDR3 length: 11 amino acids. CDR1 and CDR2 (germline): SQVTM, ANQGSEA. As for this clone: Its cognate antigen is unknown.

CD45RO-negative cells were positively selected for CCR7, leaving out terminally differentiated effector memory CD45RA+ cells. Each sorted subset replicate got 200 ng genomic DNA, 25,000 to 30,000 genomes. Data came from immunoSEQ multiplex PCR; TCRdb stores just in-frame clones and leaves some out. This sample carries about 2.1 million clones, 93% of them seen once, and the ten largest clones take approximately 1.7%. The sequenced sample was naive CD8+ T cells from PBMCs. The chain uses TRBV29-1 and TRBJ1-1; no firm D call. The receptor's source is a man aged 18 to 29 in good health. Some clones in this sample may be carry-over from other donors' samples. The CDR3 DNA reads TGCAGCGTGGAGAGGGTGTCTGAAGCTTTCTTT. It translates to CSVERVSEAFF.